The next 22 T cell receptor beta chains were all read from a single sample in a study of blood T cell repertoires in COVID-19. Sequenced by immunoSEQ multiplex PCR; TCRdb stores in-frame clones only, minus some. The data show approximately 450,000 clones, around 89% seen once. The sequenced sample was peripheral blood. Source of these receptors: a woman aged 25 to 39 with acute or convalescent COVID-19.

This chain links TRBV27 with TRBJ1-2; maybe TRBD1 (6 bases). Trimming removed 1 base at V and 5 bases at J, with 11 bases between. CDR1 is MNHEY, CDR2 SMNVEV, per germline (reference sequence). CDR3 length: 14 amino acids. CDR3 residues: CASSLYLGAYGYTF. As DNA, the CDR3 is TGTGCCAGCAGTTTATATTTGGGGGCATATGGCTACACCTTC.

The chain has TRBV30 and TRBJ2-7; a weak D match, TRBD1 (6 bases). The CDR3 is 14 amino acids. V was trimmed by 2 bases and J by 4 bases, leaving 15 bases between them. CDR1 is GTSNPN, CDR2 SVGIG, per germline (reference sequence). CDR3 sequence (DNA): TGTGCCTGGAGTATACCCGGGACACCGTACGAGCAGTACTTC. As protein: CAWSIPGTPYEQYF. The full variable domain, rest sourced from reference TRBV30 and TRBJ2-7, is SQTIHQWPATLVQPVGSPLSLECTVEGTSNPNLYWYRQAAGRGLQLLFYSVGIGQISSEVPQNLSASRPQDRQFILSSKKLLLSDSGFYLCAWSIPGTPYEQYFGPGTRLTVT.

In its sample, this clone was seen once. The genes are TRBV6-5 and TRBJ1-3, with D unresolved. The V and J ends lost 2 bases and 0 bases respectively, with 5 bases between them. The CDR3 extends over 14 amino acids. Germline lookup yields CDR1 MNHEY and CDR2 SVGAGI. This CDR3 reads CASSYEGSGNTIYF. CDR3 coding DNA: TGTGCCAGCAGTTACGAGGGCTCTGGAAACACCATATATTTT.

J is TRBJ1-5 and V is TRBV12-3 or TRBV12-4, with 7 bases matching TRBD1. The CDR3 loop spans 13 amino acids. J was trimmed by 6 bases and V by 5 bases; bases with no gene match: 4. This chain's CDR3 is CASSMGQFQPQHF. The CDR3, as DNA: TGTGCCAGCAGTATGGGACAGTTTCAGCCCCAGCATTTT.

This chain uses TRBV9 with TRBJ2-7; 10 nucleotides align to TRBD1. The V gene end was trimmed by 0 bases and the J gene end by 4 bases; junction bases not matched to a gene: 4. The CDR3 covers 15 residues. Germline CDR1 and CDR2: SGDLS and YYNGEE. The CDR3 DNA follows: TGTGCCAGCAGCGTAGCCGGACAGGGGGGTTACGAGCAGTACTTC. Its translation: CASSVAGQGGYEQYF.

This clone was counted a few times. The chain uses TRBV11-2 and TRBJ1-1; D remains ambiguous. The CDR3 contains 16 residues. Trimming left V 1 base short and J 1 base short, with 13 bases between. Germline V gives CDR1 SGHAT, CDR2 FQNNGV. The CDR3 DNA reads as TGTGCCAGCAGCTTAGGAGCAGTACAGCCGAACACTGAAGCTTTCTTT. Amino acid sequence: CASSLGAVQPNTEAFF. Based on the CDR3 plus reference TRBV11-2 and TRBJ1-1, the full variable domain is EAGVAQSPRYKIIEKRQSVAFWCNPISGHATLYWYQQILGQGPKLLIQFQNNGVVDDSQLPKDRFSAERLKGVDSTLKIQPAKLEDSAVYLCASSLGAVQPNTEAFFGQGTRLTVV.

CDR3: CASSQSRTSCPGELFF. The DNA for the CDR3 is TGCGCCAGCAGTCAATCGAGGACTAGCTGCCCCGGGGAGCTGTTTTTT. J is TRBJ2-2 and V is TRBV23-1; 8 bases are a match to TRBD2. Being an ORF, TRBV23-1 has a function that is uncertain. The CDR3 sequence is 16 residues long. With 0 bases clipped from V and 6 bases from J, the junction kept 6 bases outside the gene matches.

This clone was counted a few times. V gene TRBV6-6 combines with J gene TRBJ2-7; 9 bases match TRBD1. Germline CDR1 reads MNHNY; CDR2 reads SVGAGI (reference sequence). The J segment lost 3 bases and the V segment lost 10 bases, leaving 7 bases of the junction unmatched. The CDR3 loop spans 13 amino acids. DNA of the CDR3: TGTGCCACCAGGCAGGGACAGGGCTACGAGCAGTACTTC. It yields the protein CATRQGQGYEQYF.

The chain recombines TRBV7-2 with TRBJ2-7; the match to TRBD1 covers 8 bases. Germline V CDR1 and CDR2: SGHTA, FQGNSA. There are 20 residues in the CDR3. V lost 0 bases, J lost 3 bases, and 19 bases stayed unmatched. The DNA for the CDR3 is TGTGCCAGCAGCTTAGCTATACGACCAGGGGGCGGTAGAAGGGTCTACGAGCAGTACTTC. Amino acid sequence: CASSLAIRPGGGRRVYEQYF.

This chain uses TRBV11-2 with TRBJ2-1, with TRBD2 matching 7 bases. The V gene's germline CDR1 is SGHAT and CDR2 FQNNGV. V trimming: 0 bases; J trimming: 8 bases; junction bases outside the gene matches: 7. The CDR3 extends over 15 amino acids. The CDR3 nucleotides read TGTGCCAGCAGCTTAGATGGCGGGGGTAACTATGAGCAGTTCTTC. It encodes CASSLDGGGNYEQFF.

The CDR3 DNA sequence: TGTGCCACATCGGGGGAGCGGGGTTACAATGAGCAGTTCTTC. Protein: CATSGERGYNEQFF. The chain employs TRBV6-4 and TRBJ2-1, with TRBD2 identical over 7 bases. Germline V gene lookup returns CDR1 MRHNA and CDR2 SNTAGT. V lost 10 bases to trimming and J lost 4 bases; unmatched junction nucleotides: 10. The CDR3 extends over 14 amino acids.

V gene TRBV7-9 combines with J gene TRBJ2-5; possibly TRBD2 for D (7 bases). V lost 1 base and J 3 bases, leaving 12 bases between the germline ends. The CDR3 length is 15 residues. Looked up from germline, CDR1 is SEHNR and CDR2 is FQNEAQ (reference sequence). CDR3 region: CASSLVAGDKETQYF. CDR3 sequence (DNA): TGTGCCAGCAGCTTAGTGGCGGGGGACAAAGAGACCCAGTACTTC.

For the CDR3, the DNA is TGTGCCAGCAGTGAGTGGACAGAAACTAACTATGGCTACACCTTC. Protein sequence: CASSEWTETNYGYTF. This chain joins TRBV3-1 (or the pseudogene TRBV3-2) and TRBJ1-2; tentatively, D is TRBD1 (6 bases). CDR1 LGHDT and CDR2 YNNKEL come from the germline V gene (reference sequence). V was clipped by 6 bases and J by 0 bases, with 14 bases between them. This CDR3 spans 15 amino acids.

The rearrangement uses TRBV4-1 and TRBJ2-1; TRBD2 matches at 9 bases. The J segment lost 0 bases and the V segment lost 5 bases, leaving 2 bases of the junction unmatched. CDR1 and CDR2 (germline): MGHRA, YSYEKL. The CDR3 runs to 15 residues. In DNA form, the CDR3 reads TGCGCCAGCAGCGATAGCGGGAGCTCCTACAATGAGCAGTTCTTC. Residues: CASSDSGSSYNEQFF.

A single count supports this clone. The V call is TRBV19, the J call TRBJ1-2; TRBD1 matches at 12 bases. This CDR3 spans 17 amino acids. Trimming removed 5 bases from V and 3 bases from J; junction bases left unmatched: 10. Per the germline V gene, CDR1 is LNHDA and CDR2 is SQIVND (reference sequence). CDR3: CASSSPGQGAMDYGYTF. CDR3 DNA: TGTGCCAGTAGTTCACCGGGACAGGGGGCAATGGACTATGGCTACACCTTC.

The chain recombines TRBV4-2 with TRBJ1-5; 9 nucleotides match TRBD1. This CDR3 region has 18 residues. The germline V gene has CDR1 LGHNA and CDR2 YNFKEQ. Losses at the gene ends were 0 bases for V and 0 bases for J; bases not matched to a gene: 6. The CDR3, as DNA: TGTGCCAGCAGCCAAGAGGACAGGGGCGGTTATAGCAATCAGCCCCAGCATTTT. It yields the protein CASSQEDRGGYSNQPQHF.

The CDR3 bases are TGTGCCAGCAGCGCCGGGACAGGGGGTCTCGGAAACATTCAGTACTTC. Translating it yields CASSAGTGGLGNIQYF. The J gene is TRBJ2-4, the V gene TRBV7-2; 11 bases align to TRBD1. Per the germline V gene, CDR1 is SGHTA and CDR2 is FQGNSA. The CDR3 length is 16 residues. The V segment lost 5 bases and the J segment 6 bases; nucleotides outside the gene matches: 9.

The CDR3 nucleotides read TGTGCCAGCAGCTTAGTGCTAGCGGGGGACTACGAGCAGTACTTC. Its protein product is CASSLVLAGDYEQYF. The gene calls are TRBV7-2 and TRBJ2-7, with 10 positions matching TRBD2. Looked up from germline, CDR1 is SGHTA and CDR2 is FQGNSA. With 1 base clipped from V and 3 bases from J, the junction kept 3 bases outside the gene matches. CDR3 size: 15 residues.

The chain is built from TRBV2 and TRBJ1-5; 8 nucleotides match TRBD1. The germline V gene encodes CDR1 SNHLY and CDR2 FYNNEI. V shed 6 bases and J 0 bases; nucleotides not matched to a gene: 10. The CDR3 loop spans 17 amino acids. The CDR3 region is CASRETGGGYSNQPQHF. Written as DNA, the CDR3 is TGTGCCAGCAGGGAAACAGGGGGGGGCTATAGCAATCAGCCCCAGCATTTT.

Remarks on this clone: Within the sample, other DNA sequences also encode this same CDR3. The V gene is TRBV28, the J gene TRBJ2-5; D not certain. Trimming took off 4 bases at V and 5 bases at J, with 5 bases between the two ends. The CDR3 loop spans 11 amino acids. Germline CDR1 MDHEN, CDR2 SYDVKM. The CDR3 protein is CASSSAETQYF. CDR3 nucleotides: TGTGCCAGCAGTTCCGCGGAGACCCAGTACTTC.

This chain uses TRBV18 with TRBJ2-7; D might be TRBD1 (6 bases). From germline, CDR1 is KGHSH and CDR2 LQKENI. The CDR3 is 13 residues long. V gave up 6 bases and J gave up 2 bases, with 11 bases separating them. The CDR3 DNA is TGTGCCAGCTCCGGGGACACAACCTACGAGCAGTACTTC. Encoded protein: CASSGDTTYEQYF.

The rearrangement links TRBV6-1 to TRBJ2-7, with D unclear. The CDR3 contains 12 residues. The V and J ends lost 2 bases and 7 bases respectively, with 9 bases between them. In germline, CDR1 is MNHNS, CDR2 SASEGT. The CDR3 region has the DNA TGTGCCAGCAGTGAAAAATCGGGTGAGCAGTACTTC. Translation: CASSEKSGEQYF.